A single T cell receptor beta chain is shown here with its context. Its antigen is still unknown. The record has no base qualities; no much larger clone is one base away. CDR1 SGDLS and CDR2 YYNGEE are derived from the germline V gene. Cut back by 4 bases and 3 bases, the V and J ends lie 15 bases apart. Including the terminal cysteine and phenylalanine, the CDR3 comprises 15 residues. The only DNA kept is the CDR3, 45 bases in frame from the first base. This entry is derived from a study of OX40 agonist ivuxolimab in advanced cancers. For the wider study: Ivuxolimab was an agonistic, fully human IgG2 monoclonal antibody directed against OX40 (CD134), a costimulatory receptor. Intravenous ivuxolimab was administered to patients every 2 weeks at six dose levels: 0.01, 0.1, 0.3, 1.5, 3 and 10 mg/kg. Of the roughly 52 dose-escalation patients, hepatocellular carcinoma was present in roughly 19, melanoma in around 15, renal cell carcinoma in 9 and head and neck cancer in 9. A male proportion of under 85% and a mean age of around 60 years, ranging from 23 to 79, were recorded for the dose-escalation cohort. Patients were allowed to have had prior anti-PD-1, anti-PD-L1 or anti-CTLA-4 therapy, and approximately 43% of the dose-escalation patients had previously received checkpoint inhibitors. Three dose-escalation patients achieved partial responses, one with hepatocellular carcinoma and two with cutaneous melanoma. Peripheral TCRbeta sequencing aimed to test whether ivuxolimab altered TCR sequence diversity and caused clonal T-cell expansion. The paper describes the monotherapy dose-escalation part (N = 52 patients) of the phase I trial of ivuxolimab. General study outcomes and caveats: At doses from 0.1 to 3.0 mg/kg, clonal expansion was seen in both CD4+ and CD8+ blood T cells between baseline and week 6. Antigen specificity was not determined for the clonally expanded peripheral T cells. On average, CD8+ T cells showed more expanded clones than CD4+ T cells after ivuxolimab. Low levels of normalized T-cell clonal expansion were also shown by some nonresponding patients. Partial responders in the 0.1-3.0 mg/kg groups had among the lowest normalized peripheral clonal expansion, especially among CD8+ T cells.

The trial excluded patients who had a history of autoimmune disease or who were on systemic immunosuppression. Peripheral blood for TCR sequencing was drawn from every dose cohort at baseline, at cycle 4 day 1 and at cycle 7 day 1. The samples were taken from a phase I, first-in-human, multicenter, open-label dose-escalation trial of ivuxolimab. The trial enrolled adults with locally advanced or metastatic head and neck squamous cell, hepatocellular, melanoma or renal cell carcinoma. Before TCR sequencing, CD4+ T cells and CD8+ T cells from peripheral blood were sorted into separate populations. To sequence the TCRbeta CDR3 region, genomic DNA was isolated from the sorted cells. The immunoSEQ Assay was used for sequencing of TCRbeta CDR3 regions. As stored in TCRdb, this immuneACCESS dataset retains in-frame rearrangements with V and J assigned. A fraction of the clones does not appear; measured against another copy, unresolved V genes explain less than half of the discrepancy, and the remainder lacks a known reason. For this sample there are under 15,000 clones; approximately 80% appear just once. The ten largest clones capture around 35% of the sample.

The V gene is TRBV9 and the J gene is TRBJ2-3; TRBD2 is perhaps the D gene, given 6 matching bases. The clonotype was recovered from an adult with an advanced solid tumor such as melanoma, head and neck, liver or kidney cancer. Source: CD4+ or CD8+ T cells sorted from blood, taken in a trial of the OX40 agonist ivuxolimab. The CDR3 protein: CASSSLSGETDTQYF. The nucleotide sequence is TGTGCCAGCAGCTCCCTGTCGGGAGAGACAGATACGCAGTATTTT.